This TCR beta chain was identified during a study of shared clonotypes between healthy human individuals (dated by TCRdb to 2018 to 2020). About the investigation overall: The cohort comprised two women and a few men aged 18 to 49 years. For each donor, CD4 naive and CD4 memory were each run on three plates, CD8 naive on two plates, and CD8 memory on one plate. Per donor, leukapheresis produced somewhere between about 0.94 and 9 billion PBMCs. Blood TCR repertoires of about 5 healthy adults were deeply sequenced to estimate repertoire size and the extent of clonotype sharing between individuals. Different laboratories and diverse techniques were used to prepare libraries and sequence TCR repertoires, to increase sequencing depth and limit assay-specific biases.

Points on this clone: What antigen it recognizes has not been identified. One base away there is no much larger clone; base qualities are not given.

For the CD8 naive samples, CD45RO-negative cells were positively selected for CCR7, yielding a CD45RA+CCR7+ population from which TemRA cells were excluded. The donors were healthy, HIV-negative adults with no recently reported acute infections or vaccinations. Every donor was a Caucasian adult residing in Nashville, Tennessee, USA. Blood was obtained by leukapheresis, after which PBMCs were separated by Ficoll-Histopaque density gradient centrifugation and cryopreserved in liquid nitrogen vapor phase. Analytical flow cytometry was used to check the purity and quantity of each magnetically sorted T cell population. Each sorted fraction had its genomic DNA isolated and then quantified by UV absorbance on a Nanodrop 2000c. Using the deep immunoSEQ assay, multiplex PCR amplified TCR CDR3 regions from genomic DNA. For each cell subset, the extracted genomic DNA was distributed evenly across all wells of several immunoSEQ 96-well plates, and each plate served as one replicate. For sorted subsets, each replicate PCR was loaded with about 200 ng genomic DNA, equivalent to 25,000 to 35,000 T cell genomes. The purified libraries were quantified using a Qubit 3.0 fluorometer, sized with a Bioanalyzer 2100, and then quantified again using the KAPA Library Quantification kit. Every immunoSEQ 96-well plate was sequenced on a dedicated single-read 150-cycle Illumina NextSeq 550 flow cell. The published analysis was carried out like this. Because only junctional sequences without quality scores were contained in the immunoSEQ output, filtering matching that applied to full-length reads could not be performed. To assign V/J genes and CDR3, sequences were annotated against IMGT germline references using PyIR, a Python wrapper for IgBLAST v1.9. Reads were filtered out if the reads had weak V/J assignments (E-value above 1e-6), no CDR3, stop codons, out-of-frame junctions, or ambiguous translated residues. V3J clonotypes were defined as sequences sharing an identical inferred V gene, J gene, and CDR3 amino acid sequence. Percentage overlap between repertoires was computed as shared unique clonotypes divided by the size of the smaller repertoire. Three approaches were used to assess repertoire richness: RTK rarefaction, the Chao1 estimator, and Recon v2.1 estimates of unobserved clonotypes. Generation probabilities were computed with OLGA for all TCRbeta clonotypes obtained by the gDNA method from several donors. This is the immuneACCESS table as TCRdb keeps it, with only in-frame sequences that have V and J called. A part of the clones is gone; compared with another copy, unresolved V genes explain less than half, and the rest is unexplained. V and J calls and clone size are as listed in that table; D and trimming were resolved from the DNA. The sample data list some 2.1 million clones, and around 96% of these were observed just once. The ten largest clones capture about 1.1% of the sample.

Including cysteine and phenylalanine, the CDR3 has 16 amino acids. Only the CDR3 part of the read is kept: 48 bases, read in frame from the first base. In the germline V gene, CDR1 corresponds to LGHNA and CDR2 to YSLEER. V loses 4 bases at its end and J loses 1 base; junction bases beyond the gene matches: 8. What the authors observed across the whole study: Compared with non-shared clonotypes, clonotypes shared by all four sorted-subset donors had higher generation probabilities. Sampling was limited to blood, and TCR repertoires in tissue likely differ from TCR repertoires in blood. Pairwise subsampling indicated that sequencing depth was expected to affect the degree of clonotype sharing among donors. When a handful of donors were compared, the shared fraction of clonotypes was about 5% for naive CD4, roughly 3.4% for naive CD8, 2% to 2.5% for memory CD4, and around 0.4% for memory CD8. Even with the large sequencing depth, rarefaction of the sorted-subset datasets indicated that sequencing was incomplete. Naive subsets generally had larger estimated clonotype richness than memory subsets. Because the study included a small number of donors, the genetic and exposure-history diversity represented was limited.

Sequencing used naive CD8+ T cells sorted from blood. What the cell subset or site label conveys for this sample: CD45RA+CCR7+. The chain is assembled from TRBV4-3 and TRBJ2-7; the junction holds 9 bases that match TRBD1. The clonotype comes from a man in his late teens or twenties in good health. The CDR3 in this case is CASSLKWTGESYEQYF. The nucleotide sequence is given as TGCGCCAGCAGCCTTAAGTGGACAGGGGAATCCTACGAGCAGTACTTC.